This TCR beta chain stems from a study of beta chain features in type 1 diabetes. Across the study: There was similarity between patients and healthy donors in age, gender and cell yields.

Per germline, CDR1 GTSNPN and CDR2 SVGIG (reference sequence). The CDR3 extends over 14 amino acids. V was trimmed by 3 bases and J by 0 bases, leaving 8 bases between them. cDNA synthesis used the whole RNA isolate, giving expressed TCRB sequences. Clones were sequenced by immunoSEQ multiplex PCR, and TCRdb holds only the in-frame ones, with some missing. The sample contains roughly 220,000 clones, roughly 16% of which appear only once. Turning to this clone: The antigen remains unidentified.

The purity of all sorted populations exceeded 95%. Study-level results: TCRB CDR3 length was moderately but significantly reduced in all four CD4+ subsets of Type 1 diabetes patients. Since sequencing was performed on cDNA, cells with high TCR expression could be over-represented. PCR could preferentially amplify shorter templates, alike in patients and controls.

Material for sequencing was naive CD4+ T cells from blood. V is TRBV30 and J is TRBJ1-4; D might be TRBD1 (5 bases). The TCR comes from a man aged 25 to 40 with type 1 diabetes. CDR3: CAWRDKSTNEKLFF. CDR3 coding DNA: TGTGCCTGGAGGGACAAATCAACTAATGAAAAACTGTTTTTT.